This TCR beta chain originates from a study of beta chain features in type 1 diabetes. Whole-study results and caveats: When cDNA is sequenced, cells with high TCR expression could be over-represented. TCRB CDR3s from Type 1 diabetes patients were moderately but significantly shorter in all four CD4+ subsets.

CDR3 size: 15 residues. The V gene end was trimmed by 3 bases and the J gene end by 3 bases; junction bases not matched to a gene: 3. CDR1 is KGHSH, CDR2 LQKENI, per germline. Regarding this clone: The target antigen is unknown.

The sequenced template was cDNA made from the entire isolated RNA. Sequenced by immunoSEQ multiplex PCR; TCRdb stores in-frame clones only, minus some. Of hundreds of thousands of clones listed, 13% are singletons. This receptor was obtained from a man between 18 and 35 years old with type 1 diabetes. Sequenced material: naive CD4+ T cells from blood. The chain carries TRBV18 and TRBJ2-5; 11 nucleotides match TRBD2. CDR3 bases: TGTGCCAGCTCACCGGCTAGCGGGGGGAAAGAGACCCAGTACTTC. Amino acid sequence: CASSPASGGKETQYF.